The T cell receptor (beta chain) under discussion was sequenced for a study of cytomegalovirus exposure and HLA in healthy donors (dated 2017 in TCRdb). Some background on the complete study: According to an earlier analysis of several hundred of the donors, about 180 million T cells yielded 120 million or so unique TCR beta sequences and 276 Gb of sequence data. Along with the approximately 600-subject first cohort, a separate validation cohort of more than 90 different subjects was used. The aim of the study was to test whether cataloging public T cell receptors could identify signatures of past pathogen exposure. HLA typing included class I and class II loci at four-digit resolution. An earlier analysis of around 580 of the donors used high-throughput TCR beta sequencing to judge whether each TCR beta V gene segment behaved as functional or pseudogenic. An early release covering 550 to 650 HLA-typed donors comprised about 320 gigabases of sequencing data and around 80 million unique TCR sequences. The study used immunosequencing to profile the T cell repertoires of hundreds of subjects and linked those repertoires to cytomegalovirus serostatus. Typing coverage differed by locus: A, B, C, DRB1 and DQB1 were typed in about 620-630 donors, DQA1 in 500 to 550, DPA1 in over 600, and DPB1 in approximately 450. Among the roughly 400 genotyped donors, more than 70% belonged to the genetic ancestry cluster associated with self-reported Caucasian donors. Rather than using new phenotypic data, the later analysis identified candidate immune exposures from TCR beta sequences and from how often those sequences occurred across donors. Donor age, sex, ethnicity and CMV serostatus were compiled alongside the repertoire data. In a later genetic analysis, genome-wide SNP genotypes for about three fifths of the roughly 670 donors were used, and that subset was treated as a discovery cohort. Every discovery cohort repertoire had been produced on one sequencing platform. Among 398 genotyped donors of the cohort, an average of around 240,000 unique TCR beta nucleotide sequences were sequenced per donor, roughly a sixth of them non-productive. High-throughput TCR immunosequencing, statistical association of individual TCRs with disease status, and machine learning were combined to predict cytomegalovirus infection status. To study patterns of TCR occurrence, a later analysis re-analyzed previously published TCR beta repertoires from more than 550 donors and added high-resolution HLA genotyping. Several DR-DQ haplotypes were handled as single units for association and clustering because linkage in the cohort was strong. General findings and caveats noted by the study authors: In a later analysis, most CMV-associated TCR beta chains were found to appear HLA-restricted, with HLA associations seemingly driven largely by CMV exposure. Correlated functional status among segregating V segments might reflect linkage disequilibrium, but an unknown experimental factor could not be ruled out. In a later genetic analysis, a missense DCLRE1C variant was associated with V-gene and J-gene trimming of TCR beta chains, and the association was replicated in an independent cohort. The study gave a list of about 170 TCR beta chains associated with cytomegalovirus. Assigning TCR associations to individual alleles was difficult when HLA alleles, especially DR and DQ, strongly co-occurred. Three of the identified cytomegalovirus-associated TCR beta chains were confirmed in vitro to be specific for cytomegalovirus antigens. A further reported finding was that TCR beta sequences accurately predicted the HLA-A and HLA-B alleles for most subjects in the first cohort. Because counts were too low, about 18 rarely observed V segments, including chromosome 9 orphons, were excluded from the earlier analysis of some 590 of the donors. Sequencing depth was assumed to be roughly uniform across donors in the presence/absence analyses, though that assumption may not hold. A later analysis associated some 17,000 TCR beta sequences with specific HLA alleles at a false discovery rate of 0.05. Because some donors lacked HLA typing at each locus, the association tests relied only on the typed subset. Most TCR sequences were seen in very few donors, while some public TCRs were found in many individuals. Cytomegalovirus status was reported to be diagnosed by the classifier with high specificity and sensitivity in both the original and validation cohorts. An earlier analysis of approximately 540 of the donors showed that most TCR beta V segments appeared in productive rearrangements either about 87% or about 30% of the time, which broadly matched IMGT annotations. Some IMGT-functional V segments, including TRBV6-2 and TRBV6-3, could not be distinguished by the 87-base-pair reads and were therefore excluded. A cluster of highly shared sequence variants was judged likely to be a technical artifact of the sequencing pipeline. According to a later analysis, parvovirus B19, influenza, CMV and Epstein-Barr virus appeared linked to several top co-occurrence clusters. Only TCR beta chains were sequenced in this cohort, and the absence of alpha or paired-chain data limited detectable features. In a later analysis, HLA-associated TCR beta chains showed more clonal expansion and lower generation probabilities than non-associated chains that were equally common. A later analysis found that TCR association rates varied across HLA loci, with DRB1 alleles showing the most associated TCRs and HLA-C alleles the fewest. CMV serostatus was the only immune exposure information available for the cohort. The authors suggested that the approach could potentially be generalized to other disease states and immunological phenotypes. Compared with the approximately 720-donor mean, donors in an Asian-associated ancestry cluster had fewer N-insertions in productive TCRs, according to a later genetic analysis.

Libraries were prepared through the immunoSEQ multiplex PCR assay. A mixture of 60 forward primers for TCR Vbeta segments and 13 reverse primers for TCR Jbeta segments was used in the multiplex PCR. The CDR3 region of rearranged TCR beta genes was amplified from genomic DNA with a multiplex PCR assay. The amplified TCR beta libraries were sequenced on the Illumina HiSeq System as 87-base-pair reads. The study's own analysis went as follows. A later analysis counted about 82 million unique TCR beta chains across the 600 to 850 repertoires, and some 11 million of these chains were shared by at least two donors. Raw reads were error-corrected and collapsed into unique sequences by a nearest-neighbor algorithm in which closely related sequences were merged to remove PCR and sequencing errors. V, D and J gene segments were assigned by aligning CDR3 sequences to IMGT reference sequences. For a sequence to be retained, a match of at least six nucleotides was required to both a V gene segment and a J gene segment. A rearrangement was called productive if the CDR3 had no stop codons and remained in frame with V and J, and every other rearrangement was called non-productive. Following IMGT convention, CDR3 was defined as the stretch from the second conserved V-encoded cysteine to the conserved J-encoded phenylalanine. The earlier analysis of 500 to 650 of the donors excluded any sequence lacking an unambiguous match to a single V gene segment. In an earlier analysis of around 600 of the donors, V segments were called functional above 56.7% productive rearrangements and were called segregating when the between-donor standard deviation exceeded 5%. To diagnose cytomegalovirus status from the catalog of TCR beta chain sequences, a statistical classification framework was built. V and J gene assignment, in a later analysis, came from comparing TCR nucleotide sequences with IMGT/GENE-DB human TR gene sequences. A later analysis assigned CDR3 sequences and most-parsimonious VDJ recombination scenarios with the TCRdist pipeline. In a later analysis, every TCR beta chain was defined by the combination of its CDR3 amino acid sequence and its V-gene family, and reads without a unique V-gene family were dropped. A later analysis removed nearly 600 highly shared, low-generation-probability nucleotide sequences to deal with suspected cross-contamination and a sequencing artifact. For each public chain, a later analysis derived a clonal expansion index from normalized ranks of inferred template counts within each repertoire. Generation probabilities in a later analysis came from a VDJ recombination model fitted to out-of-frame rearrangements, and those results were checked against IGoR. Hypergeometric tests were used in a later analysis to score TCR-TCR, TCR-HLA and TCR-CMV co-occurrence, with a repertoire-size bias correction applied to the TCR pairs. False discovery rates were estimated in a later analysis by permuting HLA or CMV assignments 20 times. In a later analysis, co-occurring TCRs were grouped with DBSCAN, and TCRdist sequence similarity was added when clustering was performed within HLA-allele-positive subsets. For co-occurrence clustering, repertoires with fewer than 30,000 or more than 120,000 public chains were excluded, along with roughly five repertoires with anomalous nucleotide sharing. The table was pulled from immuneACCESS by TCRdb, which kept in-frame rearrangements only. Such tables lose some clones; where checked, under half of the loss comes from unresolved V genes, and the rest has no known cause. The V and J calls and clone size were taken over from that table, and D and trimming were inferred from the DNA. For this sample there are 150,000 or so clones; roughly 73% appear just once. Around 8% of the sample is taken by the ten largest.

The cohort consisted of more than 650 healthy bone marrow donors. At the time of sampling, every cohort member was nominally healthy, though immune exposures that went unrecorded were likely present. The donor was CMV seropositive and was included in the group of 250 to 300 seropositive cohort members. A peripheral blood sample was collected from each donor, and TCR beta sequencing was performed on peripheral blood mononuclear cells. Genomic DNA was extracted from the blood cell samples with the Qiagen DNeasy Blood Extraction Kit. This clone appeared a few times. The antigen it binds to is not known. No base quality information exists; no much larger clone differs at one position. There are 12 amino acids in the CDR3, from cysteine to phenylalanine inclusive. The retained sequence is limited to the CDR3, 36 bases, with the frame set at the first base. As encoded in the germline V gene (reference sequence), CDR1 is LNHDA while CDR2 is SQIVND. Trimming removed 4 bases from V and 3 bases from J, leaving 4 bases between the germline ends.

This sequence was found in a middle-aged woman in good health and CMV-seropositive. Sequencing was carried out using PBMCs. The V and J segments used are TRBV19 and TRBJ1-5, with the D gene uncertain. The CDR3 loop reads CASSSLNQPQHF. The bases are TGTGCCAGTAGTAGTCTCAATCAGCCCCAGCATTTT.